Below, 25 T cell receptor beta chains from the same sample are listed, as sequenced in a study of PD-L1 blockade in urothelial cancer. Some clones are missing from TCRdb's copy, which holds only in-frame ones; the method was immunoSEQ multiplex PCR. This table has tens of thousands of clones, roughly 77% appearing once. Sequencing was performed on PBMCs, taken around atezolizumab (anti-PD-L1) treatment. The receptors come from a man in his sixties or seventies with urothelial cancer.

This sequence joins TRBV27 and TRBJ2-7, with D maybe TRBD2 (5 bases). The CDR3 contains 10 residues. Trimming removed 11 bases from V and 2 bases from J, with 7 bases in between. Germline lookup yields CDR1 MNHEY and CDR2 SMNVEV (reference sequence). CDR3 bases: TGTGCCGTCGGGGCCTACGAGCAGTACTTC. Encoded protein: CAVGAYEQYF.

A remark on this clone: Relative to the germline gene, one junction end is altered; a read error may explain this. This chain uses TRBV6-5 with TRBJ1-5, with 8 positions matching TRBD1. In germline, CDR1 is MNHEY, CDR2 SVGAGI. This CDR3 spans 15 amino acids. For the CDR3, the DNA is TGTGCCAGCAGTGACTCCCGGGACAGGAATCAGCCCCAGCATTTT. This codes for CASSDSRDRNQPQHF.

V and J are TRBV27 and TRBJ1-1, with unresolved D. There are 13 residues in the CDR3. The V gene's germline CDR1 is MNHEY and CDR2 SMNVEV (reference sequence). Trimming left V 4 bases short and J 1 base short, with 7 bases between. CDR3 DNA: TGTGCCAGCAGTTATACTCGGAACACTGAAGCTTTCTTT. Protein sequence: CASSYTRNTEAFF.

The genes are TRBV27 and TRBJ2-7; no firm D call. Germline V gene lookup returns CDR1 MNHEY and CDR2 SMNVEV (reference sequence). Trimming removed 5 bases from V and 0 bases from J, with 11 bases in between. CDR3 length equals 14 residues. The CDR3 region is CASSSPYSSYEQYF. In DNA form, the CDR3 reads TGTGCCAGCAGTAGTCCCTATAGCTCCTACGAGCAGTACTTC.

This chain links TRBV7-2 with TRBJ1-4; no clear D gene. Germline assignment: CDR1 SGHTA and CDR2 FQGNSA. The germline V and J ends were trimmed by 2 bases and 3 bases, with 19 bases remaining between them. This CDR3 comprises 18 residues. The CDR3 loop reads CASSLFPLNLRANEKLFF. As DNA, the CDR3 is TGTGCCAGCAGCTTATTCCCCCTGAATCTGCGAGCTAATGAAAAACTGTTTTTT.

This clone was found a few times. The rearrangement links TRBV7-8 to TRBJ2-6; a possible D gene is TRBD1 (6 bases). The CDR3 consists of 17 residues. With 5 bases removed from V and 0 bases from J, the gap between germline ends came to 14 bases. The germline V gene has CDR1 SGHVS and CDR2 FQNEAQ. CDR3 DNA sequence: TGTGCCAGCAGCCACTACTACAGGGACTCTGGGGCCAACGTCCTGACTTTC. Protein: CASSHYYRDSGANVLTF.

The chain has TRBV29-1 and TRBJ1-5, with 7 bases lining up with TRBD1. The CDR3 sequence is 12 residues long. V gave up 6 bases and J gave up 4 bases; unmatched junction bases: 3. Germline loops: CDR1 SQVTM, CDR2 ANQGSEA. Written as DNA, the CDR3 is TGCAGCGTGGGACAGAGGAATCAGCCCCAGCATTTT. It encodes CSVGQRNQPQHF.

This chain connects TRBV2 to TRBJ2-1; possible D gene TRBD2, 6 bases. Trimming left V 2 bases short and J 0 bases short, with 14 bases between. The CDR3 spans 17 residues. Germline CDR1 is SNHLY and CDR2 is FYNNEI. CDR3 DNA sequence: TGTGCCAGCAGTGAAATGGGGGGTTACAGCTCCTACAATGAGCAGTTCTTC. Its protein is CASSEMGGYSSYNEQFF.

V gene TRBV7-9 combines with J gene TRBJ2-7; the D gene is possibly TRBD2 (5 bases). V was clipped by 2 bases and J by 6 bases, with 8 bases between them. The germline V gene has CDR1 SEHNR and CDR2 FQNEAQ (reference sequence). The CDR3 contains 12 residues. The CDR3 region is CASSLNAGEQYF. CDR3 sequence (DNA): TGTGCCAGCAGCTTAAACGCGGGCGAGCAGTACTTC.

CDR3 bases: TGTGCCAGCAGCGTAAAAGGGGATTGGAACACTGAAGCTTTCTTT. Translating it yields CASSVKGDWNTEAFF. The chain combines TRBV9 with TRBJ1-1; TRBD1 might be the D (5 bases). CDR1 SGDLS and CDR2 YYNGEE come from the germline V gene. CDR3 size: 15 residues. Trimming took 1 base from V and 1 from J, leaving 11 bases between them.

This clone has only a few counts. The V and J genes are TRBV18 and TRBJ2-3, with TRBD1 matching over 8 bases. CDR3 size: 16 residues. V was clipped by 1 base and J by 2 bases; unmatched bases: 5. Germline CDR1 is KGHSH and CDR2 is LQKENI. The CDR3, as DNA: TGTGCCAGCTCACCACAACGACAGGGGATCACAGATACGCAGTATTTT. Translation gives CASSPQRQGITDTQYF.

The CDR3 loop is CASSPGGDYYEQYF. The CDR3 nucleotides are TGCGCCAGCAGCCCGGGGGGGGATTACTACGAGCAGTACTTC. This chain joins TRBV4-3 and TRBJ2-7; TRBD2 matches at 8 bases. CDR3 length: 14 amino acids. Germline CDR1 and CDR2: LGHNA and YSLEER. V trimming: 4 bases; J trimming: 3 bases; junction bases outside the gene matches: 5.

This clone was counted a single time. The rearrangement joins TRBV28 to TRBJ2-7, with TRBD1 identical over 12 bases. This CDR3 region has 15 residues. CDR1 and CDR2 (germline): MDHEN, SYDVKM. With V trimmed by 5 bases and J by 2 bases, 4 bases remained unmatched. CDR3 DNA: TGTGCCAGCAGTGTGGGACAGGGGGCGGCCTACGAGCAGTACTTC. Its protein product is CASSVGQGAAYEQYF.

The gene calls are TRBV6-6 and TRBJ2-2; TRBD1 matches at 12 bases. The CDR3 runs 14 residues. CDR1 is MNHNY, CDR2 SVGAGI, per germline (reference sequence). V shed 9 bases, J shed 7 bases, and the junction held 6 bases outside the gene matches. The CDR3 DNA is TGTGCCAGTACCTGGGACAGGGGGCGCGGGGAGCTGTTTTTT. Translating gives CASTWDRGRGELFF.

The chain's CDR3 is CASSVGGGAGETQYF. CDR3 nucleotide sequence: TGTGCCAGCAGCGTTGGGGGAGGGGCCGGGGAGACCCAGTACTTC. The V call is TRBV9, the J call TRBJ2-5; TRBD2 agrees at 7 bases. CDR1 and CDR2 (germline): SGDLS, YYNGEE. The CDR3 is 15 residues long. The J segment lost 5 bases and the V segment lost 2 bases, leaving 9 bases of the junction unmatched. The variable domain in full, with the rest retrieved from reference TRBV9 and TRBJ2-5, is DSGVTQTPKHLITATGQRVTLRCSPRSGDLSVYWYQQSLDQGLQFLIQYYNGEERAKGNILERFSAQQFPDLHSELNLSSLELGDSALYFCASSVGGGAGETQYFGPGTRLLVL.

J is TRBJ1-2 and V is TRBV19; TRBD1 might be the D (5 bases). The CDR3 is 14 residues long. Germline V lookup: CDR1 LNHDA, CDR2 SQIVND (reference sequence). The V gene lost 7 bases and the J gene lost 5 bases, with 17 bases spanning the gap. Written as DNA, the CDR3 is TGTGCCAGTACCCATCCTGGGGGGGTATATGGCTACACCTTC. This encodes CASTHPGGVYGYTF.

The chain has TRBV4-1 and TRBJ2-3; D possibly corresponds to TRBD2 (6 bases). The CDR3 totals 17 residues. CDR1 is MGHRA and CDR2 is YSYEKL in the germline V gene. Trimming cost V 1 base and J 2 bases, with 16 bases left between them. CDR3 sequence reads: CASSQGTPGVLTDTQYF. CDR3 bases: TGCGCCAGCAGCCAAGGAACGCCGGGGGTCCTCACAGATACGCAGTATTTT.

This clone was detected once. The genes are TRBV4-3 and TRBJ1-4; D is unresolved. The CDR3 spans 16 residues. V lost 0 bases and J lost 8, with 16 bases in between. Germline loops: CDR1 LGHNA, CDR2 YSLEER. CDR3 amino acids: CASSQEVGGNTEKLFF. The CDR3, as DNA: TGCGCCAGCAGCCAAGAAGTCGGAGGAAATACCGAAAAACTGTTTTTT.

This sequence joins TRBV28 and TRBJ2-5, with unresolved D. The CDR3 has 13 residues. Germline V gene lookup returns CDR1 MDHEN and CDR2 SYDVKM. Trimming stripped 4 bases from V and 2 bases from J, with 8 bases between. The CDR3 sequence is CASSYGQQETQYF. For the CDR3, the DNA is TGTGCCAGCAGTTATGGGCAGCAAGAGACCCAGTACTTC.

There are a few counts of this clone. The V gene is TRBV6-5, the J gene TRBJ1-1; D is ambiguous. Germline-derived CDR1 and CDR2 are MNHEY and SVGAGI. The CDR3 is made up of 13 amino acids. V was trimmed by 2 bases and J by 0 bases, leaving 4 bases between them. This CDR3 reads CASSYTLNTEAFF. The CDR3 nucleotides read TGTGCCAGCAGTTACACACTGAACACTGAAGCTTTCTTT.

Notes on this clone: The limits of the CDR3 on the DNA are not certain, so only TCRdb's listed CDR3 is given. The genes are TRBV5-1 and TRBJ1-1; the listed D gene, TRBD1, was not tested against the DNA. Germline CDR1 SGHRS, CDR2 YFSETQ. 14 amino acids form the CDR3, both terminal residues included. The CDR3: CASSFGPGDTEAFF.

In DNA, the CDR3 is TGTGCCAGCAGTACGACAGTTTATAGCAATCAGCCCCAGCATTTT. Its protein product is CASSTTVYSNQPQHF. J is TRBJ1-5 and V is TRBV27; perhaps TRBD1 as D (5 bases). Germline CDR1 MNHEY, CDR2 SMNVEV (reference sequence). Trimming took off 5 bases at V and 0 bases at J, with 11 bases between the two ends. The CDR3 has 15 residues.

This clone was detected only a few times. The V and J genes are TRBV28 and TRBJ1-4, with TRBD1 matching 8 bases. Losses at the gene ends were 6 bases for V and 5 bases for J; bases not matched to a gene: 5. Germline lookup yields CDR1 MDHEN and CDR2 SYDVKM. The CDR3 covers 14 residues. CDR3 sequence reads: CASRMTGENEKLFF. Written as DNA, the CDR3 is TGTGCCAGCAGGATGACAGGGGAGAATGAAAAACTGTTTTTT. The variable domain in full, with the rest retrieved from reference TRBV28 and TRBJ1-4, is DVKVTQSSRYLVKRTGEKVFLECVQDMDHENMFWYRQDPGLGLRLIYFSYDVKMKEKGDIPEGYSVSREKKERFSLILESASTNQTSMYLCASRMTGENEKLFFGSGTQLSVL.

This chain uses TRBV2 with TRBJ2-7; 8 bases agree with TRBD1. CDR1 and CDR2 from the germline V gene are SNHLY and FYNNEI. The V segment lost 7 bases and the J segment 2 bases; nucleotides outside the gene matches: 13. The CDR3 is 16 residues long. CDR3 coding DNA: TGTGCCAGCACCCTAGGACAGGGTTCGCCTACCTACGAGCAGTACTTC. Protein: CASTLGQGSPTYEQYF.

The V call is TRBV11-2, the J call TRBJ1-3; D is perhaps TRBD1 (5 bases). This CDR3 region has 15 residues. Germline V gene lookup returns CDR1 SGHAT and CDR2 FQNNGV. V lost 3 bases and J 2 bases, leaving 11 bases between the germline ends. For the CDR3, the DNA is TGTGCCAGCAGCTTCCGGGGGATGGCTGGAAACACCATATATTTT. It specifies CASSFRGMAGNTIYF.